This TCR beta chain was identified in a study of stem cell transplantation in POMP-related autoinflammatory disease. Study-level background: Impaired MHC class I-dependent CD8+ differentiation was hypothesized from defective thymoproteasomes.

On this clone itself: Its antigen remains unidentified.

Libraries were prepared by immunoSEQ multiplex PCR; TCRdb keeps only in-frame clonotypes and omits some of them. The table records about 6,900 clones, 83% of them present only once. Whole-study results and caveats: In PRAID patients, the number of distinct TRB V-J gene pairings was restricted.

The germline V and J ends were trimmed by 4 bases and 3 bases, with 13 bases remaining between them. The CDR3 contains 14 residues. Germline V CDR1 and CDR2: SGHRS, YFSETQ. Sequencing was done on a sample of a CXCR5-defined cell subset from PBMCs. The genes are TRBV5-1 and TRBJ1-2; D is perhaps TRBD1 (5 bases). The sequence derives from a human donor in good health. CDR3 sequence: CASSPGEGYYGYTF. In nucleotides, the CDR3 is TGCGCCAGCAGCCCCGGAGAGGGGTACTATGGCTACACCTTC.